The 5 T cell receptor beta chains in this list originate from one sample, sequenced in a study of blood T cell repertoires in COVID-19. Sequenced by immunoSEQ multiplex PCR; TCRdb stores in-frame clones only, minus some. The sample has around 620,000 clones; about nine tenths are singletons. The sample taken for sequencing was peripheral blood. The receptor set was obtained from a woman aged 18 to 35 with acute or convalescent COVID-19.

The V and J genes are TRBV10-3 and TRBJ2-1, with 7 bases aligning to TRBD2. Germline loops: CDR1 ENHRY, CDR2 SYGVKD. The CDR3 length is 14 residues. V lost 8 bases, J lost 1 base, and 5 bases stayed unmatched. The CDR3 nucleotides are TGTGCCATCGGGGGGGGAGGGTCCTACAATGAGCAGTTCTTC. Translating it yields CAIGGGGSYNEQFF.

The genes are TRBV25-1 and TRBJ1-5; D is ambiguous. The CDR3 loop spans 13 amino acids. V lost 1 base and J 7 bases, leaving 8 bases between the germline ends. Germline V CDR1 and CDR2: MGHDK, SYGVNS. CDR3 bases: TGTGCCAGCAGTGAATCTGGAGGCCAGCCCCAGCATTTT. Its protein product is CASSESGGQPQHF. Full variable domain (outside the CDR3, taken from reference TRBV25-1 and TRBJ1-5): EADIYQTPRYLVIGTGKKITLECSQTMGHDKMYWYQQDPGMELHLIHYSYGVNSTEKGDLSSESTVSRIRTEHFPLTLESARPSHTSQYLCASSESGGQPQHFGDGTRLSIL.

This clone has just a few counts. The rearrangement links TRBV24-1 to TRBJ2-5, with 9 bases that match TRBD2. The V segment lost 7 bases and the J segment 1 base; nucleotides outside the gene matches: 6. CDR1 and CDR2 from the germline V gene are KGHDR and SFDVKD. The CDR3 has 15 residues. This CDR3 is CATSALAGTQETQYF. The CDR3 DNA is TGTGCCACCAGCGCTCTAGCGGGGACCCAAGAGACCCAGTACTTC.

V gene TRBV29-1 combines with J gene TRBJ1-4; 10 nucleotides agree with TRBD1. Germline V gene sequence: CDR1 SQVTM, CDR2 ANQGSEA. This CDR3 contains 13 residues. J was trimmed by 7 bases and V by 5 bases; bases with no gene match: 4. The CDR3 region is CSVIGQGGEKLFF. The CDR3 nucleotides are TGCAGCGTTATCGGACAGGGGGGTGAAAAACTGTTTTTT.

This clone was seen only a few times. Other DNA sequences in the sample encode the same CDR3. The chain joins TRBV7-9 to TRBJ1-2; D may be TRBD1 (5 bases). V was trimmed by 6 bases and J by 4 bases, leaving 12 bases between them. The CDR3 loop spans 13 amino acids. CDR1 is SEHNR, CDR2 FQNEAQ, per germline (reference sequence). The chain's CDR3 is CASSPTGSYGYTF. CDR3 sequence (DNA): TGTGCCAGCAGTCCCACAGGATCCTATGGCTACACCTTC.